The present entry profiles one T cell receptor (beta chain) with its context. The entry originates in a study of blood T cell repertoires in COVID-19. Looked up from germline, CDR1 is MGHRA and CDR2 is YSYEKL. This CDR3 comprises 14 residues. Trimming pared 5 bases from V and 7 bases from J, leaving 15 bases between. Profiling relied on immunoSEQ multiplex PCR, and the TCRdb table lists in-frame clones only, not all of them. Of more than 100,000 clones in the sample, about 86% are singletons; the top ten hold less than 20%. The chain recombines TRBV4-1 with TRBJ2-1, with D hard to call. Sequenced input: peripheral blood. This TCR was sampled from a woman aged 45-60 years with acute or convalescent COVID-19. Here the CDR3 reads CASSSLDIGNEQFF. Written as DNA, the CDR3 is TGCGCCAGCAGCTCACTCGACATCGGTAATGAGCAGTTCTTC.